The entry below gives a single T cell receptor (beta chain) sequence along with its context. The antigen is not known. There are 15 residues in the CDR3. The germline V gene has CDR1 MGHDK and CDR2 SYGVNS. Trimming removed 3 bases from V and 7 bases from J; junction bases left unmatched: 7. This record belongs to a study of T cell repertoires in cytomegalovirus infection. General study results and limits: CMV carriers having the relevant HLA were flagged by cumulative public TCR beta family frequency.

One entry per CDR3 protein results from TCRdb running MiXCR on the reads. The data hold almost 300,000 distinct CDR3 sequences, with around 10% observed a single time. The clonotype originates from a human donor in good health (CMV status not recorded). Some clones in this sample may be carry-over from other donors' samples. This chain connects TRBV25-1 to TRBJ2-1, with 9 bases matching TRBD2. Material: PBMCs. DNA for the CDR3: TGTGCCAGCAGTGAGCGGGGGGGCCAGGGGAATGAGCAGTTCTTC. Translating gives CASSERGGQGNEQFF.